Presented here are 27 T cell receptor beta chains from one specimen sequenced in a study of early stage breast cancer tumors. This table comes from immunoSEQ multiplex PCR, and its TCRdb copy is limited to in-frame clones, with some not included. The table has 5,200 or so clones, about 70% seen once. Material for sequencing was breast tumor tissue. Receptors were obtained from a person between 55 and 69 years old with breast cancer.

V is TRBV7-2 and J is TRBJ2-1; 7 bases line up with TRBD2. Germline CDR1 SGHTA, CDR2 FQGNSA. The J segment lost 5 bases and the V segment lost 4 bases, leaving 8 bases of the junction unmatched. There are 15 residues in the CDR3. In DNA form, the CDR3 reads TGTGCCAGCAGCTGGGGGAGGGGTAACAACAATGAGCAGTTCTTC. This sequence encodes CASSWGRGNNNEQFF.

This clone has just a few counts. This chain connects TRBV4-1 to TRBJ1-5; the D is unclear. The V end was cut by 1 base, the J end by 7 bases, with 17 bases between. The germline CDR1 and CDR2 sequences are MGHRA and YSYEKL. The CDR3 extends over 16 amino acids. CDR3 amino acids: CASSQGGGSALQPQHF. CDR3 DNA: TGCGCCAGCAGCCAAGGAGGAGGATCTGCGTTACAGCCCCAGCATTTT.

The chain employs TRBV2 and TRBJ2-1, with 9 nucleotides matching TRBD1. With 11 bases clipped from V and 4 bases from J, the junction kept 6 bases outside the gene matches. Germline assignment: CDR1 SNHLY and CDR2 FYNNEI. The CDR3 consists of 13 residues. For the CDR3, the DNA is TGTGCCGGGAGACAGGGGGGATACAATGAGCAGTTCTTC. Translating it yields CAGRQGGYNEQFF.

The chain couples TRBV9 to TRBJ1-2; D may be TRBD1 (6 bases). Germline CDR1 reads SGDLS; CDR2 reads YYNGEE. The CDR3 is 15 amino acids. The V gene lost 3 bases and the J gene lost 0 bases, with 12 bases spanning the gap. CDR3 region: CASSAGGQSNYGYTF. CDR3 bases: TGTGCCAGCAGCGCCGGAGGACAGTCTAACTATGGCTACACCTTC.

CDR3 nucleotide sequence: TGTGCCAGTAGTACCCCCTCGAACCGACTAGTGAACACTGAAGCTTTCTTT. It encodes CASSTPSNRLVNTEAFF. The chain employs TRBV19 and TRBJ1-1; D unclear. V lost 4 bases and J lost 0, with 18 bases in between. Germline V CDR1 and CDR2: LNHDA, SQIVND (reference sequence). The CDR3 runs to 17 residues.

The gene calls are TRBV6-5 and TRBJ1-3; no definite D call. Per the germline V gene, CDR1 is MNHEY and CDR2 is SVGAGI. V was cut by 0 bases and J by 3 bases, with 12 bases left in between. The CDR3 is made up of 16 amino acids. The DNA for the CDR3 is TGTGCCAGCAGTTACTCCGTTATAGGGTTTGGAAACACCATATATTTT. The encoded protein is CASSYSVIGFGNTIYF.

The V and J genes are TRBV11-3 and TRBJ2-6, with D possibly matching TRBD2 (5 bases). This CDR3 has 16 amino acids. The germline CDR1 and CDR2 sequences are SGHNT and YENEEA. V lost 5 bases and J lost 0, with 11 bases in between. The CDR3 DNA is TGTGCCAGCAGCCGGGCCGCGGGCTCTGGGGCCAACGTCCTGACTTTC. Protein product: CASSRAAGSGANVLTF.

The V and J genes are TRBV19 and TRBJ2-5; 7 positions match TRBD2. J gave up 5 bases and V 9 bases, and 0 bases lay outside the gene matches. CDR1 LNHDA and CDR2 SQIVND come from the germline V gene (reference sequence). This CDR3 is 10 amino acids long. The CDR3 DNA reads TGTGCCAGCGGGGGGGAGACCCAGTACTTC. Translated: CASGGETQYF.

V is TRBV13 and J is TRBJ2-7; 8 positions match TRBD2. Per the germline V gene, CDR1 is PRHDT and CDR2 is FYEKMQ (reference sequence). There are 14 residues in the CDR3. The trim removed 0 bases at V and 4 bases at J, leaving 2 bases unmatched. CDR3 region: CASSLGRGGYEQYF. DNA of the CDR3: TGTGCCAGCAGCTTAGGCCGGGGGGGATACGAGCAGTACTTC.

By frequency in the sample, this clone is large (0.1 to 1%). V is TRBV28 and J is TRBJ2-1; 7 positions match TRBD2. V was clipped by 10 bases and J by 4 bases; unmatched bases: 10. The CDR3 runs to 14 residues. CDR1 is MDHEN, CDR2 SYDVKM, per germline. The CDR3 loop reads CAIRQPGGYNEQFF. CDR3 DNA: TGTGCCATCCGACAGCCCGGGGGGTACAATGAGCAGTTCTTC.

The chain joins TRBV4-3 to TRBJ2-3; D is uncertain. The CDR3 runs 16 residues. The V gene lost 0 bases and the J gene lost 2 bases, with 12 bases spanning the gap. Germline V gene sequence: CDR1 LGHNA, CDR2 YSLEER. This CDR3 is CASSQEPAGDTDTQYF. The CDR3 DNA reads TGCGCCAGCAGCCAAGAACCCGCTGGCGACACAGATACGCAGTATTTT.

V is TRBV13 and J is TRBJ1-1; 9 bases are shared with TRBD1. The germline V gene has CDR1 PRHDT and CDR2 FYEKMQ (reference sequence). The V gene end was trimmed by 2 bases and the J gene end by 8 bases; junction bases not matched to a gene: 12. CDR3 size: 16 residues. The DNA for the CDR3 is TGTGCCAGCAGCTTATTTCTCCTGGGACAGGGAAGCGAAGCTTTCTTT. Translating it yields CASSLFLLGQGSEAFF.

Details on this clone: The same CDR3 also results from other DNA sequences found in this sample. V usage is TRBV28 and J usage is TRBJ2-6, with a possible D match to TRBD2 (5 bases). The V and J ends lost 6 bases and 4 bases respectively, with 10 bases between them. CDR1 and CDR2 from the germline V gene are MDHEN and SYDVKM. This CDR3 contains 14 residues. CDR3 DNA sequence: TGTGCCAGCAGACCCCCGGGGGGGGCCAACGTCCTGACTTTC. This gives the protein CASRPPGGANVLTF.

The CDR3 here is CASSLGSTGELFF. The CDR3 nucleotides are TGTGCCAGCAGCTTAGGGTCCACCGGGGAGCTGTTTTTT. The rearrangement joins TRBV7-3 to TRBJ2-2; D is unresolved. The ends were cut back, 2 bases at V and 4 bases at J, with 5 bases in the middle. CDR3 length equals 13 residues. From germline, CDR1 is SGHTA and CDR2 FQGTGA.

This sequence joins TRBV5-1 and TRBJ2-6; the D is unclear. This CDR3 is 15 amino acids long. V gave up 0 bases and J gave up 2 bases, with 6 bases separating them. Looked up from germline, CDR1 is SGHRS and CDR2 is YFSETQ. The CDR3 nucleotides are TGCGCCAGCAGCTTGGTCGAGACTGGGGCCAACGTCCTGACTTTC. This sequence encodes CASSLVETGANVLTF.

This clone is large in the sample. V usage is TRBV10-3 and J usage is TRBJ2-7; 9 positions agree with TRBD1. J gave up 1 base and V 9 bases, and 10 bases lay outside the gene matches. The CDR3 consists of 15 residues. The germline V gene encodes CDR1 ENHRY and CDR2 SYGVKD. CDR3 nucleotide sequence: TGTGCCATTGGGGGGACGGGACAGGGTTCCTACGAGCAGTACTTC. This sequence encodes CAIGGTGQGSYEQYF.

In the case of this clone: A read error may produce the germline difference seen at one junction end. The rearrangement links TRBV10-2 to TRBJ2-1; 11 bases map to TRBD2. The CDR3 is 14 residues long. The germline V gene has CDR1 WSHSY and CDR2 SAAADI. The CDR3 protein is CASSYSGRDNEQFF. The CDR3 DNA reads TGCGCCAGCAGCTATAGCGGGAGGGACAACGAGCAGTTCTTC.

This clone appeared a single time. This sequence joins TRBV28 and TRBJ1-2; D not certain. Trimming cost V 3 bases and J 10 bases, with 18 bases left between them. CDR1 and CDR2 from the germline V gene are MDHEN and SYDVKM. This CDR3 spans 14 amino acids. The CDR3 DNA is TGTGCCAGCAGTTTTACAGCCTACAGTAAAGTCTACACCTTC. Its translation: CASSFTAYSKVYTF.

The rearrangement joins TRBV29-1 to TRBJ2-7, with a weak D call TRBD1 (6 bases). CDR3 length: 11 residues. V was shortened by 4 bases and J by 3 bases, with 7 bases between the two germline ends. Germline V gene data show CDR1 as SQVTM and CDR2 as ANQGSEA. CDR3 sequence: CSVGDNYEQYF. The CDR3 region has the DNA TGCAGCGTTGGGGACAACTACGAGCAGTACTTC.

The chain carries TRBV5-4 and TRBJ2-3; weak D call: TRBD2 (7 bases). Trimming took 7 bases from V and 3 from J, leaving 18 bases between them. Per the germline V gene, CDR1 is SGHNT and CDR2 is YYREEE (reference sequence). CDR3 length: 15 residues. The CDR3 spells CASALGGAWTDTQYF. For the CDR3, the DNA is TGTGCCAGCGCCTTGGGGGGGGCGTGGACAGATACGCAGTATTTT.

This CDR3 is CASSQTGGAEAFF. Written as DNA, the CDR3 is TGTGCCAGCAGCCAAACAGGGGGCGCTGAAGCTTTCTTT. This rearrangement joins TRBV7-3 to TRBJ1-1, with TRBD1 identical over 9 bases. V trimming: 5 bases; J trimming: 6 bases; junction bases outside the gene matches: 4. CDR1 is SGHTA and CDR2 is FQGTGA in the germline V gene. This CDR3 comprises 13 residues.

The rearrangement uses TRBV5-6 and TRBJ2-4, with 8 bases matching TRBD1. There are 13 residues in the CDR3. The ends lost 4 bases at V and 8 bases at J; junction bases unmatched: 5. Germline lookup yields CDR1 SGHDT and CDR2 YYEEEE. The CDR3 region is CASSPDRADIQYF. CDR3 sequence (DNA): TGTGCCAGCAGCCCGGACAGGGCTGACATTCAGTACTTC.

The gene calls are TRBV5-4 and TRBJ2-2; TRBD2 agrees at 13 bases. J gave up 0 bases and V 0 bases, and 5 bases lay outside the gene matches. Germline V gene sequence: CDR1 SGHNT, CDR2 YYREEE (reference sequence). The CDR3 loop spans 19 amino acids. The CDR3 reads CASSLAGLAGAANTGELFF. For the CDR3, the DNA is TGTGCCAGCAGCTTGGCTGGACTAGCGGGGGCAGCGAACACCGGGGAGCTGTTTTTT.

The J gene is TRBJ2-1, the V gene TRBV15; 9 bases agree with TRBD2. The CDR3 runs to 20 residues. V trimming: 0 bases; J trimming: 0 bases; junction bases outside the gene matches: 12. Germline V CDR1 and CDR2: LNHNV, YYDKDF (reference sequence). The CDR3, as DNA: TGTGCCACCAGCAGAGAAGGAGCTAGCGGGATGCGGAGCTCCTACAATGAGCAGTTCTTC. Amino acid sequence: CATSREGASGMRSSYNEQFF.

The V call is TRBV7-9, the J call TRBJ2-3; 14 positions match TRBD2. With V trimmed by 1 base and J by 2 bases, 2 bases remained unmatched. The CDR3 runs to 17 residues. Per germline, CDR1 SEHNR and CDR2 FQNEAQ (reference sequence). The CDR3 DNA follows: TGTGCCAGCAGCTTAGGGACTAGCGGGGGGCACACAGATACGCAGTATTTT. As protein: CASSLGTSGGHTDTQYF.

The rearrangement uses TRBV30 and TRBJ2-7, with D tentatively TRBD1 (5 bases). The CDR3 consists of 15 residues. Germline values: CDR1 GTSNPN, CDR2 SVGIG (reference sequence). The V end was cut by 1 base, the J end by 1 base, with 14 bases between. The DNA of the CDR3 is TGTGCCTGGAGTGACAGGCCATTTTATTCCTACGAGCAGTACTTC. Protein: CAWSDRPFYSYEQYF.

The chain links TRBV11-2 to TRBJ1-4; the D is unclear. Per germline, CDR1 SGHAT and CDR2 FQNNGV. The CDR3 covers 15 residues. V was pared by 0 bases and J by 7 bases, with 12 bases between. CDR3 loop: CASSLDLAGGEKLFF. The CDR3 DNA follows: TGTGCCAGCAGCTTAGATCTGGCAGGCGGTGAAAAACTGTTTTTT.